This entry features one T cell receptor beta chain sequence. Its antigen is not known. The data were obtained in a study of T cell responses to AZD1222 COVID-19 vaccine. On the study more broadly: Analyses pooled second doses at about 4 or about 12 weeks.

CDR3 length: 13 amino acids. V lost 10 bases, J lost 1 base, and 13 bases lay in between. Germline CDR1 is ENHRY and CDR2 is SYGVKD. The repertoire was sequenced with immunoSEQ multiplex PCR; TCRdb's copy has only in-frame clones and lacks some. The sample records tens of thousands of clones, roughly nine tenths being singletons. Broader study findings: Mostly white British, mostly female donors; authors suggested clonal diversity may be underestimated. There were vaccine-associated CD4 TCRs across spike, dominant at 160-218 and 743-854.

The origin of this receptor is an adult in good health. The sequences come from peripheral blood, collected on day 0 of AZD1222 vaccination. The V and J genes are TRBV10-3 and TRBJ1-1; no definite D call. The CDR3 protein is CATRTLQNTEAFF. The DNA for the CDR3 is TGTGCCACCCGTACCCTCCAGAACACTGAAGCTTTCTTT.